This TCR beta chain was found in a study of blood T cell repertoires in COVID-19. Study background: T cells, B-cell-depleted T cells, or PBMCs provided the cDNA or gDNA that served as material.

The authors' processing: It was from reference gene primer amplification that nucleated cell counts were estimated. The protocol was immunoSEQ multiplex PCR, while the TCRdb copy is restricted to in-frame clones and leaves out a portion. That table furnishes V, J and clone size, whereas the DNA furnished D and trimming. The data show about 130,000 clones, roughly four fifths seen once. V gave up 2 bases and J gave up 3 bases, with 8 bases separating them. The V gene's germline CDR1 is SGDLS and CDR2 YYNGEE. This CDR3 spans 13 amino acids. Symptom resolution, clearance, or two negative PCRs marked the recovered donors of Cohort 3.

The receptor comes from a man in his thirties or forties who had recovered from COVID-19. Sequencing was done on a sample of PBMCs or T cells enriched from blood (not recorded which). This chain links TRBV9 with TRBJ1-1; perhaps TRBD1 as D (5 bases). The CDR3 DNA reads TGTGCCAGCAGCGTGGGGCTTGACACTGAAGCTTTCTTT. Translated: CASSVGLDTEAFF.